The T cell receptor beta chain described here comes from a study of low-dose radiotherapy and immunotherapy resistance in tumors. Background on the study: On an every-two-weeks schedule, patients received intravenous nivolumab 240 mg, along with ipilimumab 1 mg/kg every six weeks. Daily oral aspirin at 300 mg began on cycle 1 day 1 and lasted four cycles.

Time point meaning: after trial treatment. The treatment here: LDRT plus nivolumab, ipilimumab, low-dose cyclophosphamide and aspirin (RACIN trial). Alpha and beta chains were covered, as first-strand cDNA relied on TRAV- and TRBV-specific primers. The authors amplified TCRs for 20 to 25 PCR cycles with a constant-region primer and a V-primer adapter. TCRdb called the reads again in MiXCR, with one record for every CDR3 protein. The sample lists tens of thousands of distinct CDR3 sequences, less than 25% occurring once. From germline, CDR1 is SEHNR and CDR2 FQNEAQ (reference sequence). The CDR3 extends over 11 amino acids. V was pared by 4 bases and J by 4 bases, with 5 bases between.

The chain combines TRBV7-9 with TRBJ2-7; no clear D gene. The specimen comprised PBMCs, sampled after low-dose radiotherapy plus immunotherapy. This receptor was taken from a female donor with ovarian cancer. The CDR3 DNA sequence: TGTGCCAGCAGCTGGAGTTACGAGCAGTACTTC. The encoded protein is CASSWSYEQYF.